This TCR beta chain was captured by sequencing in a study of T cells in localized non-small cell lung cancer. Profiling relied on immunoSEQ multiplex PCR, and the TCRdb table lists in-frame clones only, not all of them. The sample lists roughly 30,000 clones, approximately 83% occurring once. As concerns this clone: Antigen unknown.

Trimming at V came to 5 bases and at J to 8 bases, leaving 5 bases not matched to a gene. The length of the CDR3 is 13 residues. Germline values: CDR1 MNHEY, CDR2 SMNVEV (reference sequence). Findings and caveats of the study: Uninvolved adjacent lung, not tumor, had the highest T cell clonality. Detection in adjacent lung was observed for a median around 50 of the top 100 tumor clones.

This TCR was recovered from a man between 40 and 70 years old with stage III lung adenocarcinoma. The material sequenced was peripheral blood mononuclear cells, taken before any cancer treatment. The genes are TRBV27 and TRBJ1-4; 7 positions agree with TRBD1. CDR3 in DNA: TGTGCCAGCAGTAGGGGGCGACGGGAAAAACTGTTTTTT. This codes for CASSRGRREKLFF. Based on the CDR3 plus reference TRBV27 and TRBJ1-4, the full variable domain is EAQVTQNPRYLITVTGKKLTVTCSQNMNHEYMSWYRQDPGLGLRQIYYSMNVEVTDKGDVPEGYKVSRKEKRNFPLILESPSPNQTSLYFCASSRGRREKLFFGSGTQLSVL.